Shown below are 24 T cell receptor beta chains from a single sample sequenced in a study of blood T cell repertoires in COVID-19. Generated by immunoSEQ multiplex PCR, the TCRdb table keeps only in-frame clones and is missing some. The sample holds more than 200,000 clones, 80% to 95% seen once. What was sequenced was PBMCs or T cells enriched from blood (not recorded which). These receptors originate from a woman younger than 35 who had recovered from COVID-19.

The rearrangement links TRBV7-9 to TRBJ1-1; 7 nucleotides agree with TRBD1. CDR1 SEHNR and CDR2 FQNEAQ come from the germline V gene (reference sequence). J gave up 0 bases and V 5 bases, and 6 bases lay outside the gene matches. The CDR3 extends over 15 amino acids. In nucleotides, the CDR3 is TGTGCCAGCAGCCTTGGAGGGGGCTTGAACACTGAAGCTTTCTTT. This encodes CASSLGGGLNTEAFF.

This clone was seen just once. V gene TRBV19 combines with J gene TRBJ2-3; TRBD2 aligns across 7 bases. The V segment lost 6 bases and the J segment 2 bases; nucleotides outside the gene matches: 14. CDR3 length equals 17 residues. CDR1 is LNHDA, CDR2 SQIVND, per germline (reference sequence). The CDR3 loop reads CASSPGGWREFTDTQYF. The CDR3 nucleotides read TGTGCCAGTAGCCCCGGCGGTTGGCGGGAGTTCACAGATACGCAGTATTTT.

The CDR3 DNA is TGCGCCAGCAGCTTAGCCAGGGGGCCTAACAATGAGCAGTTCTTC. This encodes CASSLARGPNNEQFF. The genes are TRBV5-1 and TRBJ2-1; TRBD1 matches at 8 bases. The V segment lost 2 bases and the J segment 5 bases; nucleotides outside the gene matches: 6. The germline V gene encodes CDR1 SGHRS and CDR2 YFSETQ. The CDR3 consists of 15 residues.

This chain connects TRBV11-3 to TRBJ2-1; TRBD2 aligns across 9 bases. Germline values: CDR1 SGHNT, CDR2 YENEEA. This CDR3 comprises 16 residues. The J segment lost 9 bases and the V segment lost 5 bases, leaving 14 bases of the junction unmatched. CDR3 residues: CASSPGDLAGSLEQFF. CDR3 DNA sequence: TGTGCCAGCAGCCCAGGAGATCTAGCGGGGTCGCTTGAGCAGTTCTTC.

This rearrangement joins TRBV25-1 to TRBJ1-6; D might be TRBD1 (5 bases). V was trimmed by 6 bases and J by 9 bases, leaving 9 bases between them. From germline, CDR1 is MGHDK and CDR2 SYGVNS. The CDR3 totals 12 residues. This CDR3 is CASRGASSPLHF. The CDR3 DNA follows: TGTGCCAGCAGAGGGGCATCTTCACCCCTCCACTTT.

V and J are TRBV18 and TRBJ2-5; D is perhaps TRBD1 (6 bases). This CDR3 has 14 amino acids. Germline CDR1 reads KGHSH; CDR2 reads LQKENI. The V end was cut by 3 bases, the J end by 1 base, with 9 bases between. This CDR3 is CASSPQGIQETQYF. Here the CDR3 DNA reads TGTGCCAGCTCACCCCAGGGGATCCAAGAGACCCAGTACTTC.

This sequence joins TRBV7-2 and TRBJ2-1; 8 nucleotides line up with TRBD2. Germline V gene data show CDR1 as SGHTA and CDR2 as FQGNSA. V dropped 0 bases and J dropped 4; count of bases not matched to a gene: 5. CDR3 length equals 16 residues. CDR3 region: CASSLATSGRYNEQFF. CDR3 in DNA: TGTGCCAGCAGCTTAGCGACCAGCGGGAGATACAATGAGCAGTTCTTC.

This clone has a handful of counts. V is TRBV5-6 and J is TRBJ2-5; 13 bases line up with TRBD2. This CDR3 is built from 15 residues. The germline V gene encodes CDR1 SGHDT and CDR2 YYEEEE. With V trimmed by 4 bases and J by 2 bases, 2 bases remained unmatched. CDR3 nucleotides: TGTGCCAGCAGCCCGGGACTAGCGGGACAAGAGACCCAGTACTTC. This codes for CASSPGLAGQETQYF.

The chain combines TRBV10-1 with TRBJ2-7, with 9 bases fitting TRBD1. J lost 3 bases, V lost 2 bases, and 2 bases had no gene match. This CDR3 has 14 residues. CDR1 is WNHNN, CDR2 SYGVQD, per germline (reference sequence). The CDR3 is CASSERGQGYEQYF. DNA of the CDR3: TGCGCCAGCAGTGAGAGGGGACAGGGCTACGAGCAGTACTTC.

The chain uses TRBV6-5 and TRBJ1-3; a possible D gene is TRBD1 (6 bases). V was pared by 3 bases and J by 2 bases, with 8 bases between. This CDR3 has 14 amino acids. CDR1 is MNHEY and CDR2 is SVGAGI in the germline V gene. The CDR3: CASSYRQAGNTIYF. The CDR3 DNA is TGTGCCAGCAGTTATAGACAGGCTGGAAACACCATATATTTT.

This sequence joins TRBV2 and TRBJ2-7; D not certain. Germline V gene lookup returns CDR1 SNHLY and CDR2 FYNNEI. Trimming shortened V by 5 bases and J by 1 base, and 12 bases separated the two germline ends. There are 14 residues in the CDR3. DNA of the CDR3: TGTGCCAGCAGTCGAGCTACGAAGTCCTACGAGCAGTACTTC. Protein: CASSRATKSYEQYF. The variable domain in full, with the rest retrieved from reference TRBV2 and TRBJ2-7, is EPEVTQTPSHQVTQMGQEVILRCVPISNHLYFYWYRQILGQKVEFLVSFYNNEISEKSEIFDDQFSVERPDGSNFTLKIRSTKLEDSAMYFCASSRATKSYEQYFGPGTRLTVT.

The V and J genes are TRBV9 and TRBJ1-3; TRBD1 agrees at 11 bases. Germline V gene sequence: CDR1 SGDLS, CDR2 YYNGEE. The CDR3 has 17 amino acids. V lost 0 bases, J lost 0 bases, and 2 bases stayed unmatched. For the CDR3, the DNA is TGTGCCAGCAGCGTAGGGACAGGGGGCCTCTCTGGAAACACCATATATTTT. It codes for CASSVGTGGLSGNTIYF.

V usage is TRBV27 and J usage is TRBJ2-1, with 8 bases identical to TRBD2. The germline gives CDR1 MNHEY, CDR2 SMNVEV (reference sequence). The CDR3 is made up of 16 amino acids. V dropped 4 bases and J dropped 8; count of bases not matched to a gene: 13. The CDR3 reads CASSSQAGALLDEQFF. The CDR3, as DNA: TGTGCCAGCAGTTCTCAAGCGGGGGCCCTTTTAGATGAGCAGTTCTTC.

The chain combines TRBV16 with TRBJ2-7; D is ambiguous. CDR1 is KGHSY, CDR2 FQNENV, per germline. With 2 bases removed from V and 3 bases from J, the gap between germline ends came to 14 bases. CDR3 length: 15 amino acids. CDR3 sequence reads: CASSQGNVQRYEQYF. CDR3 coding DNA: TGTGCCAGCAGCCAAGGCAACGTCCAACGCTACGAGCAGTACTTC.

The chain is built from TRBV5-8 and TRBJ1-6; maybe TRBD1 (5 bases). The CDR3 is 13 amino acids. Germline V gene sequence: CDR1 SGHTS, CDR2 YDEGEE. V lost 0 bases and J lost 7, with 5 bases in between. The CDR3 region is CASSLDRNSPLHF. For the CDR3, the DNA is TGTGCCAGCAGCTTGGACAGGAATTCACCCCTCCACTTT.

The chain couples TRBV4-2 to TRBJ2-1; TRBD2 might be the D (5 bases). V lost 0 bases and J lost 4, with 10 bases in between. Germline V CDR1 and CDR2: LGHNA, YNFKEQ. This CDR3 region has 15 residues. CDR3: CASSQEGLAYNEQFF. Written as DNA, the CDR3 is TGTGCCAGCAGCCAAGAAGGCCTAGCTTACAATGAGCAGTTCTTC.

This clone was recorded once. The chain uses TRBV2 and TRBJ1-5; D not resolved. V lost 9 bases and J 0 bases, leaving 9 bases between the germline ends. In germline, CDR1 is SNHLY, CDR2 FYNNEI. This CDR3 has 13 residues. DNA for the CDR3: TGTGCCAGTGAGGTGAATAGCAATCAGCCCCAGCATTTT. Its protein is CASEVNSNQPQHF.

Only a few counts were recorded for this clone. V usage is TRBV5-4 and J usage is TRBJ2-7; perhaps TRBD1 as D (6 bases). V was clipped by 2 bases and J by 4 bases, with 13 bases between them. CDR3 size: 14 residues. Germline V CDR1 and CDR2: SGHNT, YYREEE (reference sequence). The CDR3 region has the DNA TGTGCCAGCAGCTTCGCGGACAGTACTTACGAGCAGTACTTC. Its protein product is CASSFADSTYEQYF.

As regards this clone: Other DNA variants within this sample encode the same CDR3. DNA of the CDR3: TGTGCCAGCAGTTTCAGGGGCTATGGCTACACCTTC. It translates to CASSFRGYGYTF. The J gene is TRBJ1-2, the V gene TRBV28; a weak D match, TRBD1 (6 bases). The germline V and J ends were trimmed by 3 bases and 4 bases, with 6 bases remaining between them. Per the germline V gene, CDR1 is MDHEN and CDR2 is SYDVKM. This CDR3 comprises 12 residues.

V and J are TRBV24-1 and TRBJ2-3; D remains ambiguous. CDR1 and CDR2 (germline): KGHDR, SFDVKD. The CDR3 is 14 residues long. Trimming stripped 5 bases from V and 7 bases from J, with 15 bases between. In nucleotides, the CDR3 is TGTGCCACCAGTGCGTACGGTTCCCCCCATACGCAGTATTTT. It encodes CATSAYGSPHTQYF.

V and J are TRBV7-6 and TRBJ1-1, with D hard to call. Per the germline V gene, CDR1 is SGHVS and CDR2 is FNYEAQ. The V end was cut by 0 bases, the J end by 0 bases, with 11 bases between. The CDR3 extends over 16 amino acids. CDR3 region: CASSLAPSRLNTEAFF. The CDR3 coding sequence is TGTGCCAGCAGCTTAGCGCCGTCGCGGTTGAACACTGAAGCTTTCTTT.

Here the CDR3 reads CASSTGSWELFF. CDR3 bases: TGTGCCAGCAGTACAGGGTCCTGGGAGCTGTTTTTT. The chain links TRBV12-3 or TRBV12-4 to TRBJ2-2; tentatively, D is TRBD1 (6 bases). CDR3 length equals 12 residues. With 5 bases removed from V and 9 bases from J, the gap between germline ends came to 10 bases.

V is TRBV5-1 and J is TRBJ1-4; D uncertain. The CDR3 consists of 16 residues. Germline assignment: CDR1 SGHRS and CDR2 YFSETQ. V lost 4 bases, J lost 4 bases, and 17 bases lay in between. DNA for the CDR3: TGCGCCAGCAGCGAAGCCACGGGAGGGCGTAATGAAAAACTGTTTTTT. It encodes CASSEATGGRNEKLFF.

J is TRBJ1-4 and V is TRBV6-6; 8 positions match TRBD1. CDR1 and CDR2 from the germline V gene are MNHNY and SVGAGI (reference sequence). V gave up 5 bases and J gave up 4 bases; unmatched junction bases: 3. The CDR3 length is 14 residues. The DNA of the CDR3 is TGTGCCAGCAGTACGACAGGGGTTAATGAAAAACTGTTTTTT. It encodes CASSTTGVNEKLFF.